This T cell receptor (beta chain) originates from a study of blood T cells in healthy people across ages. Study observations and caveats: Percentage of naive T cells showed a strong correlation with TCR beta diversity.

A sample-barcoded 5' primer and a J-beta primer mix were used in a second PCR of about 7 to 11 cycles. Each cDNA molecule carried a tag from a template-switch adaptor that contained 12 random nucleotides. TCRdb fed the 5' RACE reads into MiXCR, producing one record per CDR3 protein. The table includes 700,000 to 850,000 distinct CDR3 sequences, about 48% detected once. V was shortened by 8 bases and J by 8 bases, with 9 bases between the two germline ends. The CDR3 is 10 amino acids. Germline V lookup: CDR1 SEHNR, CDR2 FQNEAQ (reference sequence). Of note for this clonotype: Its antigen is still unknown.

This TCR came from a man older than 75 in good health. This sequence joins TRBV7-9 and TRBJ1-2; the D gene is possibly TRBD1 (5 bases). Input material: blood. Here the CDR3 reads CASQGEGYTF. In nucleotides, the CDR3 is TGTGCCAGCCAAGGGGAGGGCTACACCTTC.